Below are 20 T cell receptor beta chains sequenced from a single sample in a study of shared clonotypes between healthy human individuals. Generated by immunoSEQ multiplex PCR, the TCRdb table keeps only in-frame clones and is missing some. Of about 2,500,000 clones in the sample, around nine tenths were seen once. Sequenced sample: naive CD4+ T cells sorted from blood. Indicated subset: CD45RA+ positively selected. These receptors were taken from a man between 18 and 35 years old in good health.

This clone was picked up one time. The same CDR3 also results from other DNA sequences found in this sample. The chain combines TRBV11-3 with TRBJ1-1; 7 bases line up with TRBD1. The CDR3 runs 12 residues. The germline gives CDR1 SGHNT, CDR2 YENEEA. The trim removed 5 bases at V and 4 bases at J, leaving 1 base unmatched. The CDR3 DNA reads as TGTGCCAGCAGCCCAGGGGGCACTGAAGCTTTCTTT. Its protein product is CASSPGGTEAFF.

This clone was seen a few times. The rearrangement uses TRBV5-4 and TRBJ1-5; D may be TRBD1 (6 bases). The CDR3 runs to 15 residues. Trimming stripped 4 bases from V and 5 bases from J, with 16 bases between. The germline gives CDR1 SGHNT, CDR2 YYREEE (reference sequence). CDR3 bases: TGTGCCAGCAGCGCGGCCCCGGAGGGGGATCAGCCCCAGCATTTT. This gives the protein CASSAAPEGDQPQHF.

CDR3 protein: CASSPRGQSTNVLTF. CDR3 bases: TGTGCCAGCAGCCCCCGGGGACAGTCGACTAACGTCCTGACTTTC. The V and J genes are TRBV7-9 and TRBJ2-6; TRBD1 agrees at 7 bases. Trimming removed 5 bases from V and 10 bases from J; junction bases left unmatched: 11. CDR1 is SEHNR and CDR2 is FQNEAQ in the germline V gene (reference sequence). The length of the CDR3 is 15 residues.

The genes are TRBV4-3 and TRBJ1-2; no clear D gene. Trimming shortened V by 0 bases and J by 4 bases, and 12 bases separated the two germline ends. The CDR3 covers 15 residues. Germline CDR1 is LGHNA and CDR2 is YSLEER. CDR3 protein: CASSQERETAYGYTF. The CDR3 DNA sequence: TGCGCCAGCAGCCAAGAACGGGAGACTGCCTATGGCTACACCTTC.

The chain combines TRBV28 with TRBJ1-5; 7 bases match TRBD1. The V gene end was trimmed by 11 bases and the J gene end by 4 bases; junction bases not matched to a gene: 5. The CDR3 covers 12 residues. The V gene's germline CDR1 is MDHEN and CDR2 SYDVKM. CDR3 sequence (DNA): TGTGCCGCCCGGGACAGAAATCAGCCCCAGCATTTT. It specifies CAARDRNQPQHF.

The chain recombines TRBV5-1 with TRBJ2-3; the D gene is possibly TRBD1 (6 bases). V lost 5 bases to trimming and J lost 5 bases, with 18 bases between them. The CDR3 totals 15 residues. Germline CDR1 is SGHRS and CDR2 is YFSETQ. CDR3 in amino acids: CASSQTGTGGDTQYF. For the CDR3, the DNA is TGCGCCAGCAGTCAGACAGGCACTGGGGGAGATACGCAGTATTTT.

The V and J genes are TRBV7-9 and TRBJ2-1; possibly TRBD1 or TRBD2 for D (6 bases each). CDR1 is SEHNR and CDR2 is FQNEAQ in the germline V gene (reference sequence). Trimming pared 1 base from V and 8 bases from J, leaving 15 bases between. The CDR3 is 15 residues long. CDR3 amino acids: CASSLVGGLKDEQFF. For the CDR3, the DNA is TGTGCCAGCAGCTTAGTTGGGGGGCTGAAAGATGAGCAGTTCTTC.

The J gene is TRBJ2-7, the V gene TRBV7-6; 8 positions agree with TRBD1. V was pared by 4 bases and J by 7 bases, with 6 bases of the junction left unmatched. Per the germline V gene, CDR1 is SGHVS and CDR2 is FNYEAQ. The CDR3 is made up of 13 amino acids. CDR3 sequence: CASSSPQGDEQYF. DNA for the CDR3: TGTGCCAGCAGCTCACCACAGGGGGATGAGCAGTACTTC. The whole variable domain, remainder taken from reference TRBV7-6 and TRBJ2-7, is GAGVSQSPRYKVTKRGQDVALRCDPISGHVSLYWYRQALGQGPEFLTYFNYEAQQDKSGLPNDRFSAERPEGSISTLTIQRTEQRDSAMYRCASSSPQGDEQYFGPGTRLTVT.

The sample holds one count of this clone. J is TRBJ2-5 and V is TRBV5-4; TRBD1 or TRBD2 may be the D gene (5 bases each). The CDR3 contains 14 residues. V was clipped by 3 bases and J by 0 bases, with 9 bases between them. From germline, CDR1 is SGHNT and CDR2 YYREEE (reference sequence). CDR3 in DNA: TGTGCCAGCAGCTGGGGACGGAACCAAGAGACCCAGTACTTC. Its protein is CASSWGRNQETQYF. Full variable domain (remainder filled in from reference TRBV5-4 and TRBJ2-5): ETGVTQSPTHLIKTRGQQVTLRCSSQSGHNTVSWYQQALGQGPQFIFQYYREEENGRGNFPPRFSGLQFPNYSSELNVNALELDDSALYLCASSWGRNQETQYFGPGTRLLVL.

The rearrangement uses TRBV5-1 and TRBJ2-3, with 10 bases that match TRBD2. After removal of 3 bases from V and 3 bases from J, the junction contained 4 bases not matched to a gene. Germline CDR1 reads SGHRS; CDR2 reads YFSETQ. This CDR3 has 15 residues. The CDR3 protein is CASSSISGGTDTQYF. The DNA for the CDR3 is TGCGCCAGCAGCTCAATTAGCGGGGGGACAGATACGCAGTATTTT.

This clone was counted only a few times. Other nucleotide sequences in the sample specify the same CDR3. The chain joins TRBV6-6 to TRBJ1-1, with D hard to call. The CDR3 is 14 residues long. From germline, CDR1 is MNHNY and CDR2 SVGAGI (reference sequence). Deletions cut 0 bases from V and 1 base from J, with 6 bases between. The chain's CDR3 is CASSYSEPNTEAFF. CDR3 bases: TGTGCCAGCAGTTACTCGGAGCCGAACACTGAAGCTTTCTTT.

V usage is TRBV10-3 and J usage is TRBJ1-1; no definite D call. The CDR3 totals 13 residues. Germline assignment: CDR1 ENHRY and CDR2 SYGVKD. Trimming shortened V by 7 bases and J by 2 bases, and 11 bases separated the two germline ends. The CDR3 loop reads CAITVGLNTEAFF. For the CDR3, the DNA is TGTGCCATCACCGTGGGGTTAAACACTGAAGCTTTCTTT.

Details on this clone: In the same sample, other DNA sequences code for this CDR3. This CDR3 reads CASSIAREETQYF. The CDR3 DNA is TGTGCCAGTAGTATCGCCAGGGAAGAGACCCAGTACTTC. The rearrangement uses TRBV19 and TRBJ2-5, with a possible D match to TRBD1 (5 bases). Trimming left V 3 bases short and J 3 bases short, with 8 bases between. The CDR3 extends over 13 amino acids. The V gene's germline CDR1 is LNHDA and CDR2 SQIVND (reference sequence).

Details on this clone: The same CDR3 can be traced to other DNA sequences in this sample. The genes are TRBV9 and TRBJ2-3; 9 bases are shared with TRBD2. The junction had 3 bases not matched to a gene; V was cut back by 0 bases and J by 1 base. The germline gives CDR1 SGDLS, CDR2 YYNGEE. CDR3 length equals 16 residues. CDR3 amino acids: CASSVVLAGGTDTQYF. CDR3 sequence (DNA): TGTGCCAGCAGCGTAGTCTTAGCGGGAGGCACAGATACGCAGTATTTT.

The gene calls are TRBV5-5 and TRBJ1-6, with D hard to call. V was pared by 1 base and J by 6 bases, with 11 bases between. The length of the CDR3 is 15 residues. Germline lookup yields CDR1 SGHKS and CDR2 YYEKEE (reference sequence). DNA of the CDR3: TGTGCCAGCAGCTTGTCCGGACTCATTAATTCACCCCTCCACTTT. As protein: CASSLSGLINSPLHF.

This chain joins TRBV6-5 and TRBJ1-1; a weak D match, TRBD1 (5 bases). The CDR3 totals 14 residues. Trimming took 5 bases from V and 4 from J, leaving 14 bases between them. Looked up from germline, CDR1 is MNHEY and CDR2 is SVGAGI. CDR3: CASSDSGRGTEAFF. The CDR3, as DNA: TGTGCCAGCAGTGACAGTGGGCGCGGCACTGAAGCTTTCTTT.

The chain employs TRBV10-2 and TRBJ1-6; D gene uncertain. Trimming stripped 0 bases from V and 2 bases from J, with 14 bases between. The CDR3 loop spans 18 amino acids. Germline values: CDR1 WSHSY, CDR2 SAAADI. The CDR3 sequence: CASSESSNIRTYNSPLHF. For the CDR3, the DNA is TGCGCCAGCAGTGAGTCGTCGAATATACGCACCTATAATTCACCCCTCCACTTT.

This sequence joins TRBV19 and TRBJ2-5; D remains unclear. The CDR3 length is 15 residues. V dropped 1 base and J dropped 4 bases, with 13 bases sitting between them. Looked up from germline, CDR1 is LNHDA and CDR2 is SQIVND (reference sequence). The CDR3 sequence is CASSIGVLMGETQYF. The DNA of the CDR3 is TGTGCCAGTAGTATAGGGGTCCTAATGGGAGAGACCCAGTACTTC.

This clone turned up a few times. The V and J genes are TRBV2 and TRBJ1-1, with D perhaps matching TRBD1 (5 bases). Trimming shortened V by 5 bases and J by 1 base, and 14 bases separated the two germline ends. Germline V gene sequence: CDR1 SNHLY, CDR2 FYNNEI. The length of the CDR3 is 15 residues. The CDR3 region has the DNA TGTGCCAGCAGTCCGGGCGGGGACGGGAACACTGAAGCTTTCTTT. Amino acid sequence: CASSPGGDGNTEAFF. The whole variable domain, filled in from reference TRBV2 and TRBJ1-1, reads EPEVTQTPSHQVTQMGQEVILRCVPISNHLYFYWYRQILGQKVEFLVSFYNNEISEKSEIFDDQFSVERPDGSNFTLKIRSTKLEDSAMYFCASSPGGDGNTEAFFGQGTRLTVV.

This clone showed up just once. V gene TRBV7-6 combines with J gene TRBJ2-3; TRBD1 might be the D (6 bases). Germline V lookup: CDR1 SGHVS, CDR2 FNYEAQ. The CDR3 is 13 amino acids. V was clipped by 6 bases and J by 3 bases, with 10 bases between them. The CDR3 reads CASRWGTTDTQYF. CDR3 coding DNA: TGTGCCAGCAGATGGGGGACAACAGATACGCAGTATTTT.